This T cell receptor (beta chain) was identified in a study of cytomegalovirus exposure and HLA in healthy donors. Overall study context: A prior analysis found 117 million unique TCR beta sequences from 150 million to 200 million T cells. Drawn from HLA-typed donors, tens of millions of unique TCRs were held in an early data release. Points from the study as a whole: Reports showed the classifier diagnosing cytomegalovirus status with high specificity and sensitivity.

V was cut by 6 bases and J by 7 bases, with 15 bases left in between. The CDR3 extends over 14 amino acids. Germline V CDR1 and CDR2: WSHSY, SAAADI. PCR involved 60 Vbeta and 13 Jbeta primers. The assay was immunoSEQ multiplex PCR, and TCRdb's table has in-frame clones only and misses some. Here the sample spans under 70,000 clones, about 73% being singletons. On this clone: Its antigen remains unknown.

The sequenced sample was PBMCs. The V gene is TRBV10-2, the J gene TRBJ1-4; D possibly corresponds to TRBD1 (5 bases). The receptor's source is a woman aged 55-75 years in good health and CMV-seropositive. The CDR3 DNA reads TGCGCCAGCAGGTCCCTGGGGGGGATTGAAAAACTGTTTTTT. Encoded protein: CASRSLGGIEKLFF.